This TCR beta chain was recovered during a study of T cells after yellow fever vaccination. Study-wide points: The secondary response was weaker but peaked faster, day 5 versus 15. Subsequent to the booster, the majority of primary-vaccination clones reappeared (96% CD4, more than 70% CD8). Clonotypes shared by both compartments, CD4 and CD8, made up a small share.

Each CDR3 protein gets one entry after TCRdb re-called the 5' RACE reads with MiXCR. The data contain about 220,000 distinct CDR3 sequences, 3.2% of them singletons. This clonotype was counted ten times or more. The antigen remains undetermined. V was shortened by 1 base and J by 0 bases, with 16 bases between the two germline ends. There are 18 residues in the CDR3. Germline V CDR1 and CDR2: KGHSH, LQKENI. The receptor comes from a man younger than 35 who received the YFV17D yellow fever vaccine. The chain combines TRBV18 with TRBJ1-5; a possible D gene is TRBD1 (6 bases). Sequencing was performed on CD4+ T cells sorted from PBMCs, taken 10 days after the yellow fever booster vaccination. The CDR3 DNA is TGTGCCAGCTCACCACAGTCGGTAGGGGGTTCTAGCAATCAGCCCCAGCATTTT. Translation gives CASSPQSVGGSSNQPQHF.